The entry that follows covers one TCR beta chain sequence. The data were taken from a study of blood T cell repertoires in COVID-19. For the study at large: Both acute and convalescent COVID-19 samples were obtained from the United States, Italy and Spain.

Here immunoSEQ multiplex PCR was the method, and the copy in TCRdb shows in-frame clones only, minus some. The sample has 150,000 to 200,000 clones; less than 90% are singletons. J was trimmed by 1 base and V by 0 bases; bases with no gene match: 4. Germline V gene lookup returns CDR1 SGHTA and CDR2 FQGTGA. This CDR3 comprises 17 residues. J is TRBJ2-2 and V is TRBV7-3; 8 positions match TRBD1. The sequence was collected from a woman between 65 and 79 years old with COVID-19, enrolled during active disease. Sequences were obtained from peripheral blood. In DNA form, the CDR3 reads TGTGCCAGCAGCTTAACGTCGGGGACAGGGAACACCGGGGAGCTGTTTTTT. Its protein is CASSLTSGTGNTGELFF.